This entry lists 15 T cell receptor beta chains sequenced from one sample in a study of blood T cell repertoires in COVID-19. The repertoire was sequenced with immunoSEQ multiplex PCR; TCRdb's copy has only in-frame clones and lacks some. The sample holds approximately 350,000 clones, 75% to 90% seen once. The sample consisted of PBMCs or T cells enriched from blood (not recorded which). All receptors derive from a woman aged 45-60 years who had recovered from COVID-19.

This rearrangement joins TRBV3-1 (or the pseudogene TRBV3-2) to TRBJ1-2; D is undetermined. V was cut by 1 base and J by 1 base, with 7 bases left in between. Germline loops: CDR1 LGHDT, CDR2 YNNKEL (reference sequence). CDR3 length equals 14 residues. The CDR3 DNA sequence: TGTGCCAGCAGCCAAGCACTGCTTAACTATGGCTACACCTTC. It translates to CASSQALLNYGYTF.

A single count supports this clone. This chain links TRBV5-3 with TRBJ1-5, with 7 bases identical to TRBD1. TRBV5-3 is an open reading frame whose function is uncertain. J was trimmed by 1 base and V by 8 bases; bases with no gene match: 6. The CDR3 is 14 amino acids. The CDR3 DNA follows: TGTGCCAGGACGGGACAGAGGAGCAATCAGCCCCAGCATTTT. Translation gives CARTGQRSNQPQHF.

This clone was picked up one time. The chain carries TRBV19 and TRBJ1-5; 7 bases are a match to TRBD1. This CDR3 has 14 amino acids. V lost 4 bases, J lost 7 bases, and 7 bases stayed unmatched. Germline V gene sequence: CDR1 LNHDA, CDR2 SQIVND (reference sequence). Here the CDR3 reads CASSRDSGRQPQHF. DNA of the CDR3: TGTGCCAGTAGTAGGGACAGTGGCAGACAGCCCCAGCATTTT.

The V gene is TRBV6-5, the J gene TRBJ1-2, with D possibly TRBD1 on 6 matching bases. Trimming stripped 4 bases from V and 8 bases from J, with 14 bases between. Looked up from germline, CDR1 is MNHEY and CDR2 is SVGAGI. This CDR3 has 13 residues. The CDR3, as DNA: TGTGCCAGCAGTTTAACAGGGCCGGGCGGCTACACCTTC. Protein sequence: CASSLTGPGGYTF.

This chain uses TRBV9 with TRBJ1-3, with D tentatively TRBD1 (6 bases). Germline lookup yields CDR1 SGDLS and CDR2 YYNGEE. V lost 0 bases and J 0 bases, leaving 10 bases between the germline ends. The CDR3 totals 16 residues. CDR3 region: CASSVGTVNSGNTIYF. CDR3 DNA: TGTGCCAGCAGCGTAGGGACAGTCAACTCTGGAAACACCATATATTTT.

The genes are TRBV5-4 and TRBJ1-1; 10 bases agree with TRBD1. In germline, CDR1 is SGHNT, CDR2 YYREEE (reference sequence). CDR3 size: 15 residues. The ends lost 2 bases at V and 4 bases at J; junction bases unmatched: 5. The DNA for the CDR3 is TGTGCCAGCAGCTTAAGACAGGGGGCAGGCACTGAAGCTTTCTTT. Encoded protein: CASSLRQGAGTEAFF. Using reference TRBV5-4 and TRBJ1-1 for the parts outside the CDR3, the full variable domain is ETGVTQSPTHLIKTRGQQVTLRCSSQSGHNTVSWYQQALGQGPQFIFQYYREEENGRGNFPPRFSGLQFPNYSSELNVNALELDDSALYLCASSLRQGAGTEAFFGQGTRLTVV.

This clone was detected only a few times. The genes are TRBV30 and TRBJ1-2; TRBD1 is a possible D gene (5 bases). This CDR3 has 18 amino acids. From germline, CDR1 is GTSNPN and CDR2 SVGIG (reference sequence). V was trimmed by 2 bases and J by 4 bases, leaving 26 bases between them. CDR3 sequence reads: CAWSKDSGSGKVAYGYTF. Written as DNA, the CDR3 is TGTGCCTGGAGTAAAGATAGTGGTTCAGGGAAAGTCGCCTATGGCTACACCTTC.

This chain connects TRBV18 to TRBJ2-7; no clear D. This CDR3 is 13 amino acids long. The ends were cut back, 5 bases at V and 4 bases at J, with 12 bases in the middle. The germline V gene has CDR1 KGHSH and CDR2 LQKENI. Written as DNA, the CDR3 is TGTGCCAGCTCATCTCGCGAGAAATACGAGCAGTACTTC. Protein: CASSSREKYEQYF.

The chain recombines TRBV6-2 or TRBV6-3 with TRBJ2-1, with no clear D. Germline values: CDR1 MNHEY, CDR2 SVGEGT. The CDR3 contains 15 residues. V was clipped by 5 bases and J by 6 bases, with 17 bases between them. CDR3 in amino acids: CASSAATWIGNEQFF. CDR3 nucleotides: TGTGCCAGCAGTGCGGCGACCTGGATTGGCAATGAGCAGTTCTTC.

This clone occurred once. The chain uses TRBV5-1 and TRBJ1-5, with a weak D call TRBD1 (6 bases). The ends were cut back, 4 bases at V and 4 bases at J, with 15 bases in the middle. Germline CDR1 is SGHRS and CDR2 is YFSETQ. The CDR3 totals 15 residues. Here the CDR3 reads CASSPGGGLNQPQHF. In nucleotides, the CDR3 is TGCGCCAGCAGCCCCGGCGGGGGCCTTAATCAGCCCCAGCATTTT.

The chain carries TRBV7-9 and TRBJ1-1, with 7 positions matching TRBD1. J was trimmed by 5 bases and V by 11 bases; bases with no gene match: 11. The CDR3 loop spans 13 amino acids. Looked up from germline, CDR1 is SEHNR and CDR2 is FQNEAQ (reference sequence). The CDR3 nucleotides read TGTGCCTCCAGGGGGTCCTTGGGGACTGAAGCTTTCTTT. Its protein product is CASRGSLGTEAFF. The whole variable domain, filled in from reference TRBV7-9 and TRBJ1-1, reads DTGVSQNPRHKITKRGQNVTFRCDPISEHNRLYWYRQTLGQGPEFLTYFQNEAQLEKSRLLSDRFSAERPKGSFSTLEIQRTEQGDSAMYLCASRGSLGTEAFFGQGTRLTVV.

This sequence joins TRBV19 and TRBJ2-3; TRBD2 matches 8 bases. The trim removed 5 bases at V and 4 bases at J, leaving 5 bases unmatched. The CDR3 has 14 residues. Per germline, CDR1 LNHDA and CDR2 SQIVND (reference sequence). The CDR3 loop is CASSLRTSSDTQYF. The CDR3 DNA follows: TGTGCCAGTAGTCTTCGGACTAGCTCAGATACGCAGTATTTT.

The CDR3 region is CASSHNSGTEAFF. In nucleotides, the CDR3 is TGTGCCAGCAGCCATAACAGCGGCACTGAAGCTTTCTTT. The gene calls are TRBV7-9 and TRBJ1-1; no firm D call. V lost 5 bases and J lost 4, with 11 bases in between. Germline CDR1 reads SEHNR; CDR2 reads FQNEAQ (reference sequence). The CDR3 totals 13 residues.

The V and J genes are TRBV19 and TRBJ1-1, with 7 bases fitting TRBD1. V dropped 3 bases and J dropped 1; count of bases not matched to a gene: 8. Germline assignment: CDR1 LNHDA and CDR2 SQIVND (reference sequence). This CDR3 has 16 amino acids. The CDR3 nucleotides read TGTGCCAGTAGTATCCCCAGACAGGGACGGAACACTGAAGCTTTCTTT. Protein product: CASSIPRQGRNTEAFF. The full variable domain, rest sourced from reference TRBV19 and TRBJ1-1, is DGGITQSPKYLFRKEGQNVTLSCEQNLNHDAMYWYRQDPGQGLRLIYYSQIVNDFQKGDIAEGYSVSREKKESFPLTVTSAQKNPTAFYLCASSIPRQGRNTEAFFGQGTRLTVV.

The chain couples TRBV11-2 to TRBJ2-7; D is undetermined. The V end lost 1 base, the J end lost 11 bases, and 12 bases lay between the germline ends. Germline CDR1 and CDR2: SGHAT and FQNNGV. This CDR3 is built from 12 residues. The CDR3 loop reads CASSLGRQTKYF. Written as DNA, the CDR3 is TGTGCCAGCAGCTTAGGGCGGCAGACGAAGTACTTC. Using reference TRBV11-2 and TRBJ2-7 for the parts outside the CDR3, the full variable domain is EAGVAQSPRYKIIEKRQSVAFWCNPISGHATLYWYQQILGQGPKLLIQFQNNGVVDDSQLPKDRFSAERLKGVDSTLKIQPAKLEDSAVYLCASSLGRQTKYFGPGTRLTVT.